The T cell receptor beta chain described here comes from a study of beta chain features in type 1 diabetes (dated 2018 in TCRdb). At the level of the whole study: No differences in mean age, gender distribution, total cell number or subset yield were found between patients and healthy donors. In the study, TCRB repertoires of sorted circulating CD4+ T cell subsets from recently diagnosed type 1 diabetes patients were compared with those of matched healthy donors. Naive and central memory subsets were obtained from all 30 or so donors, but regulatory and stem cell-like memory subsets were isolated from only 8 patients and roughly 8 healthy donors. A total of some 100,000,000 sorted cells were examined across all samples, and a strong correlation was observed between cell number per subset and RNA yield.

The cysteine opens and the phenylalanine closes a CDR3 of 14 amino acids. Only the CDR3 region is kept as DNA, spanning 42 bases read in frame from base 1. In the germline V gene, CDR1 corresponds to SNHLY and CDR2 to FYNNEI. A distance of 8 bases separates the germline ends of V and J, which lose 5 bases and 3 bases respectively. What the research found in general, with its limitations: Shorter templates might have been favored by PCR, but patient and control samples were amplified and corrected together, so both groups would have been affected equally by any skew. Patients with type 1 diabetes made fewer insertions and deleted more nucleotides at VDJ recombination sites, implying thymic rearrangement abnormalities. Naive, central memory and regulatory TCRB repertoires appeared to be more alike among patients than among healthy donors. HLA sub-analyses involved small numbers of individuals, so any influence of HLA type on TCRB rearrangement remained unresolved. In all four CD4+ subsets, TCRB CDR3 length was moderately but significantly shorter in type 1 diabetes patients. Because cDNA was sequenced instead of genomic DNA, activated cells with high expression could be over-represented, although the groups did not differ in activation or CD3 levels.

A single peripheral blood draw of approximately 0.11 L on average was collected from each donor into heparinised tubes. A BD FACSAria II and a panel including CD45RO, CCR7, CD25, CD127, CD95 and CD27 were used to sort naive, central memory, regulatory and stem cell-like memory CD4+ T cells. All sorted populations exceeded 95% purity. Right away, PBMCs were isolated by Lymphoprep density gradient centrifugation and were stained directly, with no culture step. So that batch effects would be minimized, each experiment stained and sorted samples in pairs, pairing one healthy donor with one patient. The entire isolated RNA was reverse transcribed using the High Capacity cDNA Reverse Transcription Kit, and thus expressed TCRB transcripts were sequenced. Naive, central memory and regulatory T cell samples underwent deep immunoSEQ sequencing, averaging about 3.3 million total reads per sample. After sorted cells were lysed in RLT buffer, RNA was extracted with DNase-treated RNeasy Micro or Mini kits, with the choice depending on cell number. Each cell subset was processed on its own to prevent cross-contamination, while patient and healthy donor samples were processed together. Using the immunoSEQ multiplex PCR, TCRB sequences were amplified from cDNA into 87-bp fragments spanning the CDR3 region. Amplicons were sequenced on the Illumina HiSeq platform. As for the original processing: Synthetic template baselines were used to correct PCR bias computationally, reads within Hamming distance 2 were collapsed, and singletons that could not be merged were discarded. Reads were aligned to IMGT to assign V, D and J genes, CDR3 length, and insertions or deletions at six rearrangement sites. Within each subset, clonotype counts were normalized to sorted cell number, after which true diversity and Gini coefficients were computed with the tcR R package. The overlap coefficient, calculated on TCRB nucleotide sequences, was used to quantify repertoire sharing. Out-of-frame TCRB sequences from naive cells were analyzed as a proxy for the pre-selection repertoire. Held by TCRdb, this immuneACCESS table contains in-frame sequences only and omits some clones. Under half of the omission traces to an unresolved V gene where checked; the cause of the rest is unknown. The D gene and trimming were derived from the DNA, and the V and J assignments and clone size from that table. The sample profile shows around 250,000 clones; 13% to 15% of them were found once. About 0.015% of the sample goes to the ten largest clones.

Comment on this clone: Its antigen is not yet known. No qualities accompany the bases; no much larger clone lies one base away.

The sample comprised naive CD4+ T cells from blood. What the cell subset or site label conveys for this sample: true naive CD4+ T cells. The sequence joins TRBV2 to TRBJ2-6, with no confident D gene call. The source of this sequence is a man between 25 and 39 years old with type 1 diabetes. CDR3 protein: CASSYSVGANVLTF. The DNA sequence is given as TGTGCCAGCAGTTACAGTGTTGGGGCCAACGTCCTGACTTTC.